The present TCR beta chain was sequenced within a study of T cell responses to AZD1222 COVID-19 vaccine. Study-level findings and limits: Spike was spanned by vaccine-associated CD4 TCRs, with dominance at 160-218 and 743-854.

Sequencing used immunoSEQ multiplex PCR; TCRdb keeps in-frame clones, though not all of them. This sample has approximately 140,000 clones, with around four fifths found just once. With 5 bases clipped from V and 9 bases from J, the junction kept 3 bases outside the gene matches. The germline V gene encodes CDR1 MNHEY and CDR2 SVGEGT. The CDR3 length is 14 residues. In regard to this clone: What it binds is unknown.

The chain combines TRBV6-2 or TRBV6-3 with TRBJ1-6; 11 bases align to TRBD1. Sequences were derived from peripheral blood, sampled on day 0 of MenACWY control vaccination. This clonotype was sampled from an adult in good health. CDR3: CASSTGTGGSPLHF. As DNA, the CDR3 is TGTGCCAGCAGTACCGGGACAGGGGGTTCACCCCTCCACTTT.